A single sample gave rise to the 25 T cell receptor beta chains below, sequenced in a study of T cells in Graves' hyperthyroidism and ophthalmopathy. There were TCR beta CDR3 regions amplified from RNA transcripts. The HTBI primer set was used in a first-round RT-PCR of the TCR CDR3. TCRdb reprocessed the multiplex PCR reads with MiXCR, giving one entry per CDR3 protein. The sample consists of around 400,000 distinct CDR3 sequences, just under 25% of them appearing once. The source material was blood. Receptors were obtained from a man in his fifties or sixties with Graves' hyperthyroidism.

In regard to this clonotype: This sequence may be a read error, since a much larger clone differs from it by one base. V gene TRBV6-1 combines with J gene TRBJ2-3, with 7 bases aligning to TRBD2. Per germline, CDR1 MNHNS and CDR2 SASEGT. This CDR3 has 15 amino acids. CDR3 residues: CASSDLSGPTGTQYF. The CDR3, as DNA: TGTGCCAGCAGTGACCTTAGCGGGCCCACAGGTACGCAGTATTTT.

This clonotype was picked up many times. This chain joins TRBV27 and TRBJ1-1; D is possibly TRBD1 (5 bases). The CDR3 totals 13 residues. The germline gives CDR1 MNHEY, CDR2 SMNVEV (reference sequence). The germline V and J ends were trimmed by 4 bases and 5 bases, with 11 bases remaining between them. The CDR3 protein is CASSWDRGTEAFF. In nucleotides, the CDR3 is TGTGCCAGCAGTTGGGACCGGGGGACTGAAGCTTTCTTT.

For the CDR3, the DNA is TGTGCCATCAGTGATAGGGATCAGCCCCAGCATTTT. This codes for CAISDRDQPQHF. The chain employs TRBV10-3 and TRBJ1-5; D gene ambiguous. CDR3 length equals 12 residues. V was cut by 3 bases and J by 5 bases, with 5 bases left in between. The V gene's germline CDR1 is ENHRY and CDR2 SYGVKD.

This chain connects TRBV27 to TRBJ2-7, with D possibly called TRBD1 or TRBD2 (5 bases each). Germline loops: CDR1 MNHEY, CDR2 SMNVEV (reference sequence). The CDR3 extends over 13 amino acids. The ends were cut back, 6 bases at V and 3 bases at J, with 12 bases in the middle. The CDR3 sequence: CASSHGTVYEQYF. In DNA form, the CDR3 reads TGTGCCAGCAGCCACGGGACGGTCTACGAGCAGTACTTC.

This clonotype has just a few counts. The CDR3 loop reads CASSTLAGESYNEQFF. The CDR3 bases are TGTGCCAGCAGCACACTAGCGGGAGAATCCTACAATGAGCAGTTCTTC. The rearrangement uses TRBV12-3 or TRBV12-4 and TRBJ2-1; TRBD2 matches at 11 bases. The CDR3 covers 16 residues. V was clipped by 6 bases and J by 1 base; unmatched bases: 5.

The V gene is TRBV7-3, the J gene TRBJ2-7, with 12 bases identical to TRBD1. This CDR3 region has 13 residues. V dropped 5 bases and J dropped 9; count of bases not matched to a gene: 5. The germline V gene has CDR1 SGHTA and CDR2 FQGTGA. The CDR3 region is CASSQGQGARQYF. CDR3 DNA: TGTGCCAGCAGCCAGGGACAGGGGGCGCGGCAGTACTTC.

This clonotype was seen a handful of times. CDR3 loop: CASSRRPREIQETQYF. In DNA, the CDR3 is TGTGCCAGCAGCCGGAGACCTAGGGAGATACAAGAGACCCAGTACTTC. The V and J genes are TRBV3-1 and TRBJ2-5, with TRBD2 as a possible D gene (5 bases). Trimming removed 4 bases from V and 2 bases from J, with 17 bases in between. The CDR3 is made up of 16 amino acids. Germline V CDR1 and CDR2: LGHDT, YNNKEL (reference sequence).

The chain has TRBV20-1 and TRBJ2-1; 10 positions agree with TRBD2. The CDR3 is 17 residues long. Germline CDR1 is DFQATT and CDR2 is SNEGSKA (reference sequence). With V trimmed by 5 bases and J by 4 bases, 14 bases remained unmatched. The CDR3 DNA reads as TGCAGTGCTCGTAGTAGCGGGAGGCCGAGAGATTACAATGAGCAGTTCTTC. It translates to CSARSSGRPRDYNEQFF.

CDR3: CASSADSQAGTYRSAFF. The CDR3 nucleotides are TGTGCCAGCAGCGCAGACAGCCAGGCAGGGACCTACCGTTCTGCTTTCTTT. V is TRBV3-1 and J is TRBJ1-1; D might be TRBD1 (5 bases). V lost 5 bases to trimming and J lost 11 bases, with 30 bases between them. Germline loops: CDR1 LGHDT, CDR2 YNNKEL (reference sequence). CDR3 length equals 17 residues. The full variable domain, rest sourced from reference TRBV3-1 and TRBJ1-1, is DTAVSQTPKYLVTQMGNDKSIKCEQNLGHDTMYWYKQDSKKFLKIMFSYNNKELIINETVPNRFSPKSPDKAHLNLHINSLELGDSAVYFCASSADSQAGTYRSAFFGQGTRLTVV.

Only a few counts were recorded for this clonotype. J is TRBJ1-2 and V is TRBV2; D call uncertain. V was shortened by 2 bases and J by 4 bases, with 11 bases between the two germline ends. CDR1 SNHLY and CDR2 FYNNEI come from the germline V gene. The CDR3 length is 14 residues. The CDR3 protein is CASSENGVTYGYTF. CDR3 bases: TGTGCCAGCAGTGAAAACGGGGTGACCTATGGCTACACCTTC. Supplemented by reference TRBV2 and TRBJ1-2, the full variable domain reads EPEVTQTPSHQVTQMGQEVILRCVPISNHLYFYWYRQILGQKVEFLVSFYNNEISEKSEIFDDQFSVERPDGSNFTLKIRSTKLEDSAMYFCASSENGVTYGYTFGSGTRLTVV.

This clonotype came up many times. The chain uses TRBV28 and TRBJ1-1; D is undetermined. The CDR3 has 12 amino acids. Germline V gene data show CDR1 as MDHEN and CDR2 as SYDVKM. V dropped 3 bases and J dropped 3 bases, with 5 bases sitting between them. CDR3 DNA sequence: TGTGCCAGCAGTTTGTACTACACTGAAGCTTTCTTT. Translated: CASSLYYTEAFF.

The chain recombines TRBV4-1 with TRBJ1-1; 7 nucleotides line up with TRBD1. This CDR3 has 14 residues. Looked up from germline, CDR1 is MGHRA and CDR2 is YSYEKL. V gave up 0 bases and J gave up 9 bases; unmatched junction bases: 7. CDR3 protein: CASSQEVNRGKAFF. In nucleotides, the CDR3 is TGCGCCAGCAGCCAAGAAGTAAACAGGGGTAAAGCTTTCTTT.

This clonotype was detected only a few times. The chain employs TRBV7-6 and TRBJ1-1; 8 nucleotides agree with TRBD1. This CDR3 contains 19 residues. Germline V gene lookup returns CDR1 SGHVS and CDR2 FNYEAQ. J gave up 0 bases and V 3 bases, and 15 bases lay outside the gene matches. The CDR3 DNA follows: TGTGCCAGCAGCTTCTCAGAAGGACAGGGACGATCTATGAACACTGAAGCTTTCTTT. It yields the protein CASSFSEGQGRSMNTEAFF.

This clonotype was seen more than once but under ten times. The chain uses TRBV2 and TRBJ2-5; the D is unclear. The CDR3 has 12 amino acids. Trimming took 4 bases from V and 5 from J, leaving 8 bases between them. Germline V gene data show CDR1 as SNHLY and CDR2 as FYNNEI. The CDR3 DNA follows: TGTGCCAGCAGTGTAGGGTACGAGACCCAGTACTTC. It is translated as CASSVGYETQYF.

This clonotype was picked up a small number of times. This rearrangement joins TRBV11-3 to TRBJ2-7, with TRBD1 identical over 7 bases. The CDR3 runs 13 residues. J lost 3 bases, V lost 5 bases, and 4 bases had no gene match. Germline V lookup: CDR1 SGHNT, CDR2 YENEEA. The CDR3 DNA follows: TGTGCCAGCAGCGGACGGGACAGCTACGAGCAGTACTTC. Translating gives CASSGRDSYEQYF.

Only a few counts were recorded for this clonotype. The CDR3 spells CASSRRANAGTDTQYF. CDR3 DNA sequence: TGTGCCAGCAGCCGTCGCGCTAATGCGGGAACAGATACGCAGTATTTT. The chain uses TRBV5-8 and TRBJ2-3; TRBD2 is a possible D gene (6 bases). The CDR3 sequence is 16 residues long. CDR1 and CDR2 from the germline V gene are SGHTS and YDEGEE. The V end lost 4 bases, the J end lost 3 bases, and 18 bases lay between the germline ends.

This clonotype was counted at least ten times. The chain carries TRBV7-9 and TRBJ2-7; 8 nucleotides align to TRBD1. Germline loops: CDR1 SEHNR, CDR2 FQNEAQ (reference sequence). The CDR3 spans 14 residues. V shed 5 bases and J 3 bases; nucleotides not matched to a gene: 6. The CDR3, as DNA: TGTGCCAGCAGCCAGGGACAGGCGTTCTACGAGCAGTACTTC. Residues: CASSQGQAFYEQYF. The entire variable domain, with the rest obtained from reference TRBV7-9 and TRBJ2-7, is as follows: DTGVSQNPRHKITKRGQNVTFRCDPISEHNRLYWYRQTLGQGPEFLTYFQNEAQLEKSRLLSDRFSAERPKGSFSTLEIQRTEQGDSAMYLCASSQGQAFYEQYFGPGTRLTVT.

In its sample, this clonotype was seen a few times. The CDR3 DNA reads TGTGCCAGCATTGACCAACGATCTGGGGCCAACGTCCTGACTTTC. It specifies CASIDQRSGANVLTF. The rearrangement links TRBV6-1 to TRBJ2-6; no firm D call. Deletions cut 7 bases from V and 1 base from J, with 11 bases between. The length of the CDR3 is 15 residues. Germline V gene sequence: CDR1 MNHNS, CDR2 SASEGT.

This clonotype was observed a few times. This rearrangement joins TRBV5-1 to TRBJ2-3, with a tentative D call TRBD2 (5 bases). The CDR3 is 15 residues long. Germline values: CDR1 SGHRS, CDR2 YFSETQ. V lost 0 bases to trimming and J lost 2 bases, with 10 bases between them. CDR3 sequence: CASSLGRPITDTQYF. The DNA for the CDR3 is TGCGCCAGCAGCTTGGGGAGGCCTATCACAGATACGCAGTATTTT.

This clonotype was seen repeatedly, ten times or more. The chain employs TRBV11-2 and TRBJ2-1; 8 nucleotides agree with TRBD2. Trimming cost V 3 bases and J 10 bases; bases outside gene matches: 8. This CDR3 comprises 14 residues. The V gene's germline CDR1 is SGHAT and CDR2 FQNNGV. The CDR3 bases are TGTGCCAGCAGCTTCGGGCCGACTAGCGTCGAGCAGTTCTTC. It encodes CASSFGPTSVEQFF.

This clonotype was seen many times. The V call is TRBV11-1, the J call TRBJ2-7; 9 nucleotides match TRBD1. Trimming removed 2 bases from V and 7 bases from J; junction bases left unmatched: 3. The length of the CDR3 is 13 residues. CDR1 is SGHAT, CDR2 FQDESV, per germline (reference sequence). CDR3 nucleotides: TGTGCCAGCAGCTTAACGACAGGGGGTGAGCAGTACTTC. Its protein product is CASSLTTGGEQYF.

The chain couples TRBV20-1 to TRBJ2-1, with 8 bases identical to TRBD2. Germline V lookup: CDR1 DFQATT, CDR2 SNEGSKA (reference sequence). The length of the CDR3 is 12 residues. The trim removed 6 bases at V and 5 bases at J, leaving 3 bases unmatched. CDR3 protein: CSAQTSDNEQFF. DNA for the CDR3: TGCAGTGCGCAGACTAGCGACAATGAGCAGTTCTTC.

Comment on this clonotype: It is unclear where the CDR3 begins or ends on the DNA, so no DNA is shown, and the CDR3 is as TCRdb lists it. V and J are TRBV7-2 and TRBJ2-7; TRBD1 reflects the table's D call only, with no check against the DNA. The CDR3 numbers 20 amino acids, ends counted. Looked up from germline, CDR1 is SGHTA and CDR2 is FQGNSA. The CDR3 spells CASSFYICSASWEGGYEQYF.

This rearrangement joins TRBV5-1 to TRBJ2-5; tentative D call: TRBD2 (5 bases). CDR1 is SGHRS and CDR2 is YFSETQ in the germline V gene. The CDR3 has 13 amino acids. Trimming removed 4 bases at V and 5 bases at J, with 12 bases between. This chain's CDR3 is CASSGSLSETQYF. As DNA, the CDR3 is TGCGCCAGCAGCGGGAGCTTATCGGAGACCCAGTACTTC.

The table lists this clonotype with a few counts. This chain connects TRBV4-2 to TRBJ2-7; 8 bases agree with TRBD1. There are 16 residues in the CDR3. Trimming took 4 bases from V and 6 from J; bases not matched to a gene: 14. Looked up from germline, CDR1 is LGHNA and CDR2 is YNFKEQ. The CDR3 DNA sequence: TGTGCCAGCAGCCGCGATCCAGGGGGCCAGTTGTCCGAGCAGTACTTC. Its protein product is CASSRDPGGQLSEQYF.